This TCR beta chain is from a study of OX40 agonist ivuxolimab in advanced cancers. Findings and limits, study-wide: Also present in some nonresponders was a low level of normalized T-cell clonal expansion. With doses of 0.1-3.0 mg/kg, partial responders showed among the lowest clonal expansion. Average numbers of expanded clones were greater in CD8+ T cells than in CD4+.

The repertoire was sequenced with immunoSEQ multiplex PCR; TCRdb's copy has only in-frame clones and lacks some. The sample gives tens of thousands of clones, 65% to 90% of which show up once; more than 0.6% is in the top ten. Germline-derived CDR1 and CDR2 are SGHTA and FQGNSA. This CDR3 is built from 14 residues. The germline V and J ends were trimmed by 5 bases and 2 bases, with 10 bases remaining between them. As regards this clone: The antigen is undetermined.

This material consisted of CD4+ or CD8+ T cells sorted from blood, taken in a trial of the OX40 agonist ivuxolimab. The V gene is TRBV7-2, the J gene TRBJ1-5; D gene unclear. The TCR comes from an adult with an advanced solid tumor such as melanoma, head and neck, liver or kidney cancer. The CDR3 sequence is CASSRLVGNQPQHF. In nucleotides, the CDR3 is TGTGCCAGCAGCCGACTTGTGGGCAATCAGCCCCAGCATTTT.